This T cell receptor (beta chain) was sequenced for a study of identical twins. This clonotype has a handful of counts. MiXCR was run by TCRdb on the 5' RACE reads, yielding one entry per CDR3 protein. The sample records hundreds of thousands of distinct CDR3 sequences, approximately 20% being singletons. V gave up 6 bases and J gave up 7 bases, with 6 bases separating them. CDR1 MDHEN and CDR2 SYDVKM come from the germline V gene. This CDR3 region has 11 residues. These data also featured in a second study, about yellow fever vaccine responses in identical twins.

The sequenced material came from CD4+ T cells sorted from blood. The genes are TRBV28 and TRBJ2-2, with D uncertain. This receptor was identified in a woman under 30 in good health. CDR3 loop: CASSPRGELFF. The CDR3 DNA is TGTGCCAGCAGCCCCCGCGGGGAGCTGTTTTTT.